This entry describes one TCR beta chain. The target antigen is unknown. This specimen belongs to a study of cytomegalovirus exposure and HLA in healthy donors. PCR involved 60 Vbeta and 13 Jbeta primers. The method was immunoSEQ multiplex PCR; TCRdb's version includes in-frame clones alone and lacks a portion of them. This sample has about 150,000 clones, with about four fifths found just once. Study-wide results and caveats: The authors confirmed in vitro that three CMV-associated chains were specific for CMV antigens.

Source material: PBMCs. The sequence derives from a man in his fifties or sixties in good health and CMV-seropositive.

DNA for the CDR3: TGTGCCAGCAGTTTCCGGGAATCTGAGGGGGATGGCTACACCTTC. Residues: CASSFRESEGDGYTF. This rearrangement joins TRBV6-6 to TRBJ1-2, with TRBD1 as a possible D gene (6 bases). This CDR3 is 15 amino acids long. V was shortened by 4 bases and J by 6 bases, with 18 bases between the two germline ends. The germline V gene has CDR1 MNHNY and CDR2 SVGAGI (reference sequence).